The 17 T cell receptor beta chains given below trace back to one sample, sequenced in a study of CD8 T cells in Susac syndrome. Random hexamers were used to reverse transcribe the RNA input (roughly 0.5 to 1 ug). TCRdb re-called the immunoSEQ multiplex PCR reads through MiXCR, storing one row per CDR3 protein. The repertoire holds about 190,000 distinct CDR3 sequences, with 85% to 95% as singletons. Sequencing used CD4+ T cells from PBMCs. These TCRs come from a human donor in good health.

V is TRBV28 and J is TRBJ1-2; D is ambiguous. V lost 4 bases and J lost 3, with 12 bases in between. Germline CDR1 reads MDHEN; CDR2 reads SYDVKM. This CDR3 has 14 amino acids. CDR3 sequence (DNA): TGTGCCAGCAGTTCTGTGGGCGCGGACTATGGCTACACCTTC. It specifies CASSSVGADYGYTF.

The chain has TRBV12-3 or TRBV12-4 and TRBJ2-2, with 7 nucleotides matching TRBD2. With V trimmed by 3 bases and J by 0 bases, 1 base remained unmatched. This CDR3 spans 15 amino acids. CDR3 sequence reads: CASSLGGANTGELFF. The CDR3 DNA follows: TGTGCCAGCAGTTTGGGGGGGGCGAACACCGGGGAGCTGTTTTTT.

The chain is built from TRBV28 and TRBJ2-7, with D hard to call. CDR1 is MDHEN, CDR2 SYDVKM, per germline. V was clipped by 8 bases and J by 6 bases, with 8 bases between them. CDR3 length: 10 amino acids. The CDR3, as DNA: TGTGCCAGCGGTCGTGGCGAGCAGTACTTC. This encodes CASGRGEQYF.

The CDR3 DNA follows: TGTGCCAGCAGCTTGGAAAGGGGGAGCTCCTACAATGAGCAGTTCTTC. Translated: CASSLERGSSYNEQFF. The rearrangement links TRBV5-6 to TRBJ2-1, with D possibly being TRBD1 (6 bases). The germline V gene encodes CDR1 SGHDT and CDR2 YYEEEE. This CDR3 has 16 residues. V dropped 0 bases and J dropped 0 bases, with 10 bases sitting between them.

The CDR3 region is CASSLSARSSYNEQFF. CDR3 bases: TGTGCCAGCAGTTTATCTGCGCGGAGCTCCTACAATGAGCAGTTCTTC. This sequence joins TRBV27 and TRBJ2-1; D is unresolved. Germline V gives CDR1 MNHEY, CDR2 SMNVEV (reference sequence). V shed 0 bases and J shed 0 bases, with 9 bases lying between them. This CDR3 has 16 amino acids.

The count of this clonotype is one. The V gene is TRBV29-1, the J gene TRBJ1-1; D perhaps matches TRBD1 (6 bases). Germline V gene sequence: CDR1 SQVTM, CDR2 ANQGSEA. Trimming removed 6 bases from V and 6 bases from J, with 14 bases in between. This CDR3 comprises 12 residues. The CDR3 region is CSVLRTAAEAFF. For the CDR3, the DNA is TGCAGCGTACTCAGGACAGCCGCTGAAGCTTTCTTT.

The chain couples TRBV3-1 to TRBJ2-5; D is uncertain. Germline CDR1 LGHDT, CDR2 YNNKEL (reference sequence). The CDR3 has 13 amino acids. The ends were cut back, 0 bases at V and 5 bases at J, with 7 bases in the middle. The DNA for the CDR3 is TGTGCCAGCAGCCAAGATCCTAACGAGACCCAGTACTTC. It yields the protein CASSQDPNETQYF.

This clonotype turned up a few times. The chain has TRBV6-2 or TRBV6-3 and TRBJ2-1; D is undetermined. The germline V gene has CDR1 MNHEY and CDR2 SVGEGT. The CDR3 totals 11 residues. V was pared by 5 bases and J by 12 bases, with 11 bases between. CDR3 DNA sequence: TGTGCCAGCAGTCAGTCGGATAGGCAGTTCTTC. Translation: CASSQSDRQFF.

The chain employs TRBV12-3 or TRBV12-4 and TRBJ1-2; a weak D match, TRBD1 (5 bases). Trimming removed 2 bases at V and 1 base at J, with 11 bases between. The CDR3 runs to 15 residues. CDR3 sequence: CASSLNRRINYGYTF. The CDR3 DNA is TGTGCCAGCAGTTTAAACAGGAGGATTAACTATGGCTACACCTTC.

The chain employs TRBV28 and TRBJ1-6; D gene ambiguous. Trimming shortened V by 8 bases and J by 7 bases, and 12 bases separated the two germline ends. The germline CDR1 and CDR2 sequences are MDHEN and SYDVKM. The CDR3 runs 13 residues. CDR3 bases: TGTGCCAGCGCGGCACTAAGGAATTCACCCCTCCACTTT. Amino acid sequence: CASAALRNSPLHF. The full variable domain, its missing parts supplied by reference TRBV28 and TRBJ1-6, is DVKVTQSSRYLVKRTGEKVFLECVQDMDHENMFWYRQDPGLGLRLIYFSYDVKMKEKGDIPEGYSVSREKKERFSLILESASTNQTSMYLCASAALRNSPLHFGNGTRLTVT.

The sample holds a few counts of this clonotype. V gene TRBV19 combines with J gene TRBJ1-1; D might be TRBD1 (6 bases). The CDR3 runs 13 residues. The germline V and J ends were trimmed by 6 bases and 4 bases, with 12 bases remaining between them. Germline V gene sequence: CDR1 LNHDA, CDR2 SQIVND (reference sequence). The CDR3 DNA reads TGTGCCAGTAGCCAGAACAGGGTCACTGAAGCTTTCTTT. As protein: CASSQNRVTEAFF.

The chain is built from TRBV6-6 and TRBJ2-6; D tentatively reads TRBD1 or TRBD2 (5 bases each). The V gene lost 5 bases and the J gene lost 0 bases, with 11 bases spanning the gap. The CDR3 runs to 16 residues. The germline V gene encodes CDR1 MNHNY and CDR2 SVGAGI (reference sequence). CDR3 DNA: TGTGCCAGCAGTCGGGGACCGTCCTCTGGGGCCAACGTCCTGACTTTC. Residues: CASSRGPSSGANVLTF.

For the CDR3, the DNA is TGTGCCAGCAGCTTAGGAGGGGGACGGACAGGGGAAAATGAGCAGTTCTTC. As protein: CASSLGGGRTGENEQFF. The gene calls are TRBV7-9 and TRBJ2-1; 9 nucleotides align to TRBD1. After removal of 1 base from V and 7 bases from J, the junction contained 11 bases not matched to a gene. The CDR3 contains 17 residues. The germline gives CDR1 SEHNR, CDR2 FQNEAQ (reference sequence).

The chain carries TRBV5-4 and TRBJ2-2; TRBD1 agrees at 8 bases. Germline CDR1 SGHNT, CDR2 YYREEE (reference sequence). V was clipped by 4 bases and J by 4 bases; unmatched bases: 6. The length of the CDR3 is 15 residues. The CDR3: CASSRDRTFTGELFF. The CDR3 DNA reads as TGTGCCAGCAGCCGGGACAGGACGTTCACCGGGGAGCTGTTTTTT.

CDR3 in amino acids: CASAQKGRGDGNEQFF. The CDR3 DNA sequence: TGTGCCAGCGCCCAGAAGGGCAGGGGAGACGGCAATGAGCAGTTCTTC. This chain joins TRBV7-2 and TRBJ2-1, with a tentative D call TRBD1 (6 bases). The CDR3 consists of 16 residues. CDR1 and CDR2 from the germline V gene are SGHTA and FQGNSA. The ends were cut back, 8 bases at V and 6 bases at J, with 23 bases in the middle.

This sequence joins TRBV5-1 and TRBJ2-5; D is uncertain. Germline assignment: CDR1 SGHRS and CDR2 YFSETQ. CDR3 length: 13 residues. Between the trimmed V and J ends, which lost 3 bases and 7 bases, there was a span of 13 bases. The CDR3 here is CASSSSTRLTQYF. Written as DNA, the CDR3 is TGCGCCAGCAGCTCTTCGACCCGCTTGACCCAGTACTTC.

The DNA of the CDR3 is TGTGCCAGTAGTATAAAAGGGGACGGCTACACCTTC. As protein: CASSIKGDGYTF. The chain employs TRBV19 and TRBJ1-2; perhaps TRBD1 as D (5 bases). The CDR3 has 12 residues. Germline CDR1 and CDR2: LNHDA and SQIVND (reference sequence). V lost 2 bases and J 8 bases, leaving 9 bases between the germline ends.